This T cell receptor beta chain derives from a study of T-cell reconstitution after alpha-beta-depleted transplantation in children. Unique molecular identifiers featured in how the TCRbeta library was prepared. TCRdb reprocessed the PCR reads via MiXCR and lists one record per CDR3 protein. The data contain about 610,000 distinct CDR3 sequences, 10% of them singletons. Germline V gives CDR1 SGHRS, CDR2 YFSETQ. CDR3 length equals 12 residues. V dropped 2 bases and J dropped 6 bases, with 6 bases sitting between them. Ten or more counts support this clonotype. The source material was PBMCs from the stem cell graft donor, sampled from the stem cell graft. The sequence derives from a human donor who donated a stem cell graft to a child with acute myeloid leukemia. The V and J genes are TRBV5-1 and TRBJ2-1; D gene uncertain. CDR3 residues: CASSFPPNEQFF. The CDR3 DNA reads as TGCGCCAGCAGCTTCCCCCCCAATGAGCAGTTCTTC.